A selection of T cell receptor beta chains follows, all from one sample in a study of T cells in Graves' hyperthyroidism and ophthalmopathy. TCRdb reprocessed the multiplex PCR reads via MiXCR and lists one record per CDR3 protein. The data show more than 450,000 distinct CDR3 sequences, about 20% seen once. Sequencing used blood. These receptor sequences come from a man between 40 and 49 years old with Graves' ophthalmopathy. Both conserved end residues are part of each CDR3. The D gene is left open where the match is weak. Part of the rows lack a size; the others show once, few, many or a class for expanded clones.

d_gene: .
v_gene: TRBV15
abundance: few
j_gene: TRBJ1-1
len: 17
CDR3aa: CATSRVRPSQGFTEAFF
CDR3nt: TGTGCCACCAGCAGAGTAAGGCCGAGCCAGGGGTTTACTGAAGCTTTCTTT

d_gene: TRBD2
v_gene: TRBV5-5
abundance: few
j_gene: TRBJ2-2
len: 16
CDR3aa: CASSSFRTSVDGELFF
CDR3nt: TGTGCCAGCAGCTCTTTCCGGACTAGCGTGGACGGGGAGCTGTTTTTT

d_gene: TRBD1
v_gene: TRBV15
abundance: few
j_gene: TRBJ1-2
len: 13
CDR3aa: CATTPGQAYGYTF
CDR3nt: TGTGCCACTACCCCGGGACAGGCCTATGGCTACACCTTC

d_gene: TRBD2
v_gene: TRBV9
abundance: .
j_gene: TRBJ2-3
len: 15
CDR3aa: CASSPYGRGGDTQYF
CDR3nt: TGTGCCAGCAGCCCCTACGGGAGGGGGGGAGATACGCAGTATTTT

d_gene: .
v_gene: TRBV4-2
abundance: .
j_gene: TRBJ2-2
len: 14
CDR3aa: CASSQAGEAGELFF
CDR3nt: TGTGCCAGCAGCCAAGCGGGGGAGGCCGGGGAGCTGTTTTTT

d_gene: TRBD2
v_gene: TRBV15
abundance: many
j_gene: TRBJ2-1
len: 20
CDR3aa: CATSGGRRAGAGGSYNEQFF
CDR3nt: TGTGCCACCAGCGGAGGACGGAGAGCGGGAGCCGGGGGCTCCTACAATGAGCAGTTCTTC

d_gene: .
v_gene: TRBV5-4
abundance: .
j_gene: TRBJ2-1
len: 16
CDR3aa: CASSHPGRFGNDEQFF
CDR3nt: TGTGCCAGCAGCCACCCGGGGAGGTTCGGCAATGATGAGCAGTTCTTC

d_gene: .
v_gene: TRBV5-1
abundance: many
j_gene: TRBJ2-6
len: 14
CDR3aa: CASNVAPEANVLTF
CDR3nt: TGCGCCAGCAACGTGGCCCCCGAGGCCAACGTCCTGACTTTC

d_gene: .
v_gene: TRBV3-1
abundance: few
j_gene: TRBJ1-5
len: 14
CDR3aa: CASSLRIAGGPQHF
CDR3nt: TGTGCCAGCAGCCTGCGTATCGCCGGGGGGCCCCAGCATTTT

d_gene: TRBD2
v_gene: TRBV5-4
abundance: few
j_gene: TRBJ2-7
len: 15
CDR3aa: CASSDQREGSYEQYF
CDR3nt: TGTGCCAGCAGCGACCAGCGGGAGGGGTCCTACGAGCAGTACTTC

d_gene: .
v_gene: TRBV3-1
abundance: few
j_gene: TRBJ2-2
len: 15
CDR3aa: CASSRQEMNTGELFF
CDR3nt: TGTGCCAGCAGCCGACAGGAGATGAACACCGGGGAGCTGTTTTTT

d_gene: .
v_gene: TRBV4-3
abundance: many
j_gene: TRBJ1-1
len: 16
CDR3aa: CASSQDWQGRWTEAFF
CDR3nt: TGCGCCAGCAGCCAAGATTGGCAGGGCCGTTGGACTGAAGCTTTCTTT

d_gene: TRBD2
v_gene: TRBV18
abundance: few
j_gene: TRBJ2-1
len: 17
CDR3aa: CASSPKGLAGVNNEQFF
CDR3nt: TGTGCCAGCTCACCCAAGGGACTAGCGGGAGTTAATAATGAGCAGTTCTTC

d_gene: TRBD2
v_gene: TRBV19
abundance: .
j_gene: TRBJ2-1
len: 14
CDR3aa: CASSIWRGGIEQFF
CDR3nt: TGTGCCAGTAGTATATGGCGGGGGGGCATTGAGCAGTTCTTC

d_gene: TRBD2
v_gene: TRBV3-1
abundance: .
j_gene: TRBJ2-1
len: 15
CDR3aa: CASSQLAGEPNEQFF
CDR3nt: TGTGCCAGCAGCCAACTAGCGGGGGAGCCTAATGAGCAGTTCTTC

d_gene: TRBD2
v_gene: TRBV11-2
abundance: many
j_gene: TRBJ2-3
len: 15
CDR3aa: CASSFGGSMIDTQYF
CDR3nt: TGTGCCAGCAGCTTTGGCGGGAGCATGATAGATACGCAGTATTTT

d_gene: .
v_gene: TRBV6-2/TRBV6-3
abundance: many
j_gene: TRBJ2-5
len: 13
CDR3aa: CASSYPLQETQYF
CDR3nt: TGTGCCAGCAGTTACCCCCTCCAAGAGACCCAGTACTTC

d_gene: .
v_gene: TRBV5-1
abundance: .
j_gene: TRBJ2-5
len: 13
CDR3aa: CASSMTGEETQYF
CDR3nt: TGCGCCAGCAGCATGACAGGCGAGGAGACCCAGTACTTC

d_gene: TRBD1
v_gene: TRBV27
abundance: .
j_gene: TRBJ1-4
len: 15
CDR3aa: CASSLTGGKGEKLFF
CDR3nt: TGTGCCAGCAGTTTAACAGGGGGCAAGGGAGAAAAACTGTTTTTT

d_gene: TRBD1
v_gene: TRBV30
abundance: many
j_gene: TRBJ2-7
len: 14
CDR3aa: CAWSEGGGFYEQYF
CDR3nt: TGTGCCTGGAGCGAAGGGGGCGGGTTCTACGAGCAGTACTTC

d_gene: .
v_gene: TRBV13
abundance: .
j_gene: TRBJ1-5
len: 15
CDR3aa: CASSYGRNSNQPQHF
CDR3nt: TGTGCCAGCAGTTACGGACGAAATAGCAATCAGCCCCAGCATTTT

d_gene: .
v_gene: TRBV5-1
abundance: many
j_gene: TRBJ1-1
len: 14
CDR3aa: CASSLDILNTEAFF
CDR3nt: TGCGCCAGCAGCTTGGATATTCTAAACACTGAAGCTTTCTTT

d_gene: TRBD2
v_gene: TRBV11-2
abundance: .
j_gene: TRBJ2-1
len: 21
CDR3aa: CASGYPPTGTSGGAGVHEQFF
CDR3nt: TGTGCCAGCGGATACCCCCCTACCGGGACTAGCGGGGGGGCGGGTGTTCATGAGCAGTTCTTC

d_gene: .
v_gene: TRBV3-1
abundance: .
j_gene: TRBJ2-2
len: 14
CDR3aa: CASSQVVGTGDLFF
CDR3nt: TGTGCCAGCAGCCAAGTTGTAGGAACCGGGGACCTGTTTTTT

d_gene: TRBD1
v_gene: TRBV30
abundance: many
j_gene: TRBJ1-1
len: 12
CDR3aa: CAWSNTGGEAFF
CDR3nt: TGTGCCTGGAGTAATACAGGGGGTGAAGCTTTCTTT

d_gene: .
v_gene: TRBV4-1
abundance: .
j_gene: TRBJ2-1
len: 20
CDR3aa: CASSPGTGRGAPKIHNEQFF
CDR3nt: TGCGCCAGCAGCCCTGGAACGGGACGGGGGGCTCCCAAGATACACAATGAGCAGTTCTTC

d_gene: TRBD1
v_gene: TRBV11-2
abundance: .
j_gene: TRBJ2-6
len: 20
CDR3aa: CASSLRFPGQGNSGANVLTF
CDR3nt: TGTGCCAGCAGCTTACGTTTCCCGGGACAGGGTAACTCTGGGGCCAACGTCCTGACTTTC

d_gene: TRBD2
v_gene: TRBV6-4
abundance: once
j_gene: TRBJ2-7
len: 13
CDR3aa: CASTSGRDYEQYF
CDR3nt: TGTGCCAGCACTAGCGGGAGGGACTACGAGCAGTACTTC

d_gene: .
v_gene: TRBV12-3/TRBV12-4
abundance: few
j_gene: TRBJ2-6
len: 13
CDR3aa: CASDTGGANVLTF
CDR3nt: TGTGCCAGCGACACAGGTGGGGCCAACGTCCTGACTTTC

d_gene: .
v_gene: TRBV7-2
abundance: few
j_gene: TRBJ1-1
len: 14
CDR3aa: CASSLGPGITEAFF
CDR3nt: TGTGCCAGCAGCTTAGGCCCGGGAATCACTGAAGCTTTCTTT

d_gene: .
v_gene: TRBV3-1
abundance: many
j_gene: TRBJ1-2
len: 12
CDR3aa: CASSSRIYGYTF
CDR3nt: TGTGCCAGCAGCTCCCGAATCTATGGCTACACCTTC

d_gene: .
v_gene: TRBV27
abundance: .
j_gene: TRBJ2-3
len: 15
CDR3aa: CASSLLSRGTDTQYF
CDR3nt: TGTGCCAGCAGTTTATTGAGCAGAGGCACAGATACGCAGTATTTT

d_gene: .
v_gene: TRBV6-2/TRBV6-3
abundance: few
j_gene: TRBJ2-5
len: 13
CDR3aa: CASRRLGQETQYF
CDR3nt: TGTGCCAGCAGGCGACTAGGCCAAGAGACCCAGTACTTC

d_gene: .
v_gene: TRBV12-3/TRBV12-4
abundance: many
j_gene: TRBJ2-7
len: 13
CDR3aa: CASSQDTGGEQYF
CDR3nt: TGTGCCAGCAGTCAGGACACTGGGGGCGAGCAGTACTTC

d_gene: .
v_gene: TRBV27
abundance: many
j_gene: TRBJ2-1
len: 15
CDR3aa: CASSFSTRPRNEQFF
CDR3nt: TGTGCCAGCAGTTTTAGTACGAGACCCCGTAATGAGCAGTTCTTC

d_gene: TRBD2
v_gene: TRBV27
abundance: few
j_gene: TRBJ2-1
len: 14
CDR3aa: CASRTSGGAVEQFF
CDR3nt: TGTGCCAGCAGAACTAGCGGGGGGGCCGTTGAGCAGTTCTTC

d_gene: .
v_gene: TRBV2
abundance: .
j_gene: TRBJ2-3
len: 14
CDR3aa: CASSQEFGISTQYF
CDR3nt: TGTGCCAGCAGTCAGGAATTCGGGATTTCTACGCAGTATTTT

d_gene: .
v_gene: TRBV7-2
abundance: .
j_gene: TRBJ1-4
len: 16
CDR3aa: CASSLAGGGGNEKLFF
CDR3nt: TGTGCCAGCAGCTTAGCAGGGGGGGGAGGTAATGAAAAACTGTTTTTT

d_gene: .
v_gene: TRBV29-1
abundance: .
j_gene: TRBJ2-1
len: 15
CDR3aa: CSARSTDGSYNEQFF
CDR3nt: TGCAGCGCCCGATCGACAGATGGTAGCTACAATGAGCAGTTCTTC

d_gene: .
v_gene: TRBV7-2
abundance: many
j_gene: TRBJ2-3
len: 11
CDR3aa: CAGKPGDTQYF
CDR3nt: TGTGCCGGCAAGCCGGGGGATACGCAGTATTTT

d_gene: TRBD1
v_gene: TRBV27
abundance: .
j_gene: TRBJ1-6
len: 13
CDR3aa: CASSRQGGSPLHF
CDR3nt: TGTGCCAGCAGTCGACAGGGTGGCTCACCCCTCCACTTT

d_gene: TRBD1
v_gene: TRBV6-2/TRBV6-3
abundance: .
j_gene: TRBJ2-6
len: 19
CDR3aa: CASRHFRDSVSSGANVLTF
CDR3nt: TGTGCCAGCAGGCACTTTCGGGACAGCGTATCCTCTGGGGCCAACGTCCTGACTTTC

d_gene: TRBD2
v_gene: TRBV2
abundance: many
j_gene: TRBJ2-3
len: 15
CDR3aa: CASGPGLAGHDTQYF
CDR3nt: TGTGCCAGCGGCCCAGGACTAGCGGGGCACGATACGCAGTATTTT

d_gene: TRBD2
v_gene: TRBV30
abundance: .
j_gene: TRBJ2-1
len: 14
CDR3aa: CAWRRSGGPNEQFF
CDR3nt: TGTGCCTGGAGACGGAGCGGGGGGCCGAATGAGCAGTTCTTC

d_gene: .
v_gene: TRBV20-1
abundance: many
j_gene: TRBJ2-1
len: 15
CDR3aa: CSAKNIRESSTEQFF
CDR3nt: TGCAGTGCAAAAAATATCCGGGAATCGAGTACTGAGCAGTTCTTC

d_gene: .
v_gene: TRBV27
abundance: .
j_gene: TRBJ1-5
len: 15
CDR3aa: CASSLARDGNQPQHF
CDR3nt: TGTGCCAGCAGTTTGGCCCGGGATGGGAATCAGCCCCAGCATTTT

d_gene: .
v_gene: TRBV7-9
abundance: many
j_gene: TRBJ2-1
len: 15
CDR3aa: CASSFPPGVRNEQFF
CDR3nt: TGTGCCAGCAGCTTCCCACCAGGGGTCAGGAATGAGCAGTTCTTC